This T cell receptor (beta chain) was identified in a study of blood T cell repertoires in COVID-19. The overall study: Samples taken during acute and convalescent COVID-19 were collected in the United States, Italy and Spain. T cells, B-cell-depleted T cells, or PBMCs provided the cDNA or gDNA that served as material.

Original processing methods: Counts of nucleated cells, estimated from reference gene primer amplification, were obtained. Assay: immunoSEQ multiplex PCR; the TCRdb copy retains only in-frame clones and omits some. V and J calls and clone size are copied from that table; D and trimming were computed from the DNA. The sample shows about 250,000 clones, 65% to 85% of them seen only once. Germline V gene sequence: CDR1 KGHDR, CDR2 SFDVKD. J gave up 6 bases and V 3 bases, and 5 bases lay outside the gene matches. The CDR3 loop spans 16 amino acids. The TCR comes from a man of 80 years or more with acute or convalescent COVID-19. The gene calls are TRBV24-1 and TRBJ2-5, with 14 bases that match TRBD2. Sequencing used peripheral blood. The CDR3 DNA is TGTGCCACCAGTGATGGGGGACTAGCGGGGGAACAGACCCAGTACTTC. It is translated as CATSDGGLAGEQTQYF.